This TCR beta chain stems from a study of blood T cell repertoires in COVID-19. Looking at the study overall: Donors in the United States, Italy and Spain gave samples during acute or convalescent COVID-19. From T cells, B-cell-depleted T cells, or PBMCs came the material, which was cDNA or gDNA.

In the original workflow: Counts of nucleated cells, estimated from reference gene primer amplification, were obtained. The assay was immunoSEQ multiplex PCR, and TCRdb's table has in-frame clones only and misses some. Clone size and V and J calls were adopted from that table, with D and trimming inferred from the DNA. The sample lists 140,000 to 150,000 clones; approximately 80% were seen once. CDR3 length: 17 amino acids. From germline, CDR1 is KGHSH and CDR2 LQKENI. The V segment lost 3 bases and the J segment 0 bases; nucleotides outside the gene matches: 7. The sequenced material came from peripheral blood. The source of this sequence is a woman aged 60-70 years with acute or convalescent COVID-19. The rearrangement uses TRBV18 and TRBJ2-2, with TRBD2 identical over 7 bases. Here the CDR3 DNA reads TGTGCCAGCTCACCCATCAATCTAGCGGCGAACACCGGGGAGCTGTTTTTT. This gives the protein CASSPINLAANTGELFF.